This T cell receptor beta chain was profiled in a study of blood T cell repertoires in COVID-19. Profiled with immunoSEQ multiplex PCR; TCRdb holds only in-frame clones, not every one. The sample lists some 400,000 clones, approximately 80% seen once, with more than 1% in the top ten. This CDR3 has 16 amino acids. Trimming removed 0 bases at V and 5 bases at J, with 16 bases between. Germline V lookup: CDR1 LGHNA, CDR2 YNFKEQ. Sequencing input: peripheral blood. The TCR originated in a human donor with acute or convalescent COVID-19. The donor label of this sample is uncertain. The chain uses TRBV4-2 and TRBJ2-5; tentative D call: TRBD1 (5 bases). The CDR3 DNA is TGTGCCAGCAGCCAAGATGGGGCAACGGCATCGGAGACCCAGTACTTC. Its translation: CASSQDGATASETQYF.